Reported below is one TCR beta chain. No antigen is known for it. V was trimmed by 11 bases and J by 6 bases, leaving 23 bases between them. Germline CDR1 reads ENHRY; CDR2 reads SYGVKD. This CDR3 is 14 amino acids long. The entry originates in a study of early T cells in non-severe SARS-CoV-2 infection. Overall study context: With bulk RNA from unsorted whole blood as input, sequencing yielded unpaired chains. Findings of the study overall: Reliance on VDJdb matching favored anti-spike CD8 responses; private and CD4 specificities were missed.

In TCRdb, the 5' RACE reads were re-called with MiXCR into one record per CDR3 protein. The top ten hold around 4.5% of the sample, which has tens of thousands of distinct CDR3 sequences, under 15% seen once. The source is an adult who was a healthcare worker with PCR-confirmed SARS-CoV-2 infection or an uninfected control (not recorded which). Material for sequencing was whole blood. The chain recombines TRBV10-3 with TRBJ2-7, with D perhaps TRBD2 (5 bases). The CDR3 bases are TGTGCCTTAAGGTCGGCCACCGAGGGAAGCGAGCAGTACTTC. Translated: CALRSATEGSEQYF.